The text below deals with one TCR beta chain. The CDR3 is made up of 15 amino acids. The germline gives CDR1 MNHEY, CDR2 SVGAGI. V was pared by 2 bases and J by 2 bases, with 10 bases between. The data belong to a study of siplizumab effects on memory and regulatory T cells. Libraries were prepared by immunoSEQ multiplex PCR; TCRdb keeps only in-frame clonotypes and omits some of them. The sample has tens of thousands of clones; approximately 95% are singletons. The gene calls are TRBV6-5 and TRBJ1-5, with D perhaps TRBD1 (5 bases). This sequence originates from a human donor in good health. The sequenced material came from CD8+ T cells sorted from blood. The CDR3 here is CASSYRWGGNQPQHF. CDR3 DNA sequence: TGTGCCAGCAGTTACCGATGGGGGGGCAATCAGCCCCAGCATTTT.